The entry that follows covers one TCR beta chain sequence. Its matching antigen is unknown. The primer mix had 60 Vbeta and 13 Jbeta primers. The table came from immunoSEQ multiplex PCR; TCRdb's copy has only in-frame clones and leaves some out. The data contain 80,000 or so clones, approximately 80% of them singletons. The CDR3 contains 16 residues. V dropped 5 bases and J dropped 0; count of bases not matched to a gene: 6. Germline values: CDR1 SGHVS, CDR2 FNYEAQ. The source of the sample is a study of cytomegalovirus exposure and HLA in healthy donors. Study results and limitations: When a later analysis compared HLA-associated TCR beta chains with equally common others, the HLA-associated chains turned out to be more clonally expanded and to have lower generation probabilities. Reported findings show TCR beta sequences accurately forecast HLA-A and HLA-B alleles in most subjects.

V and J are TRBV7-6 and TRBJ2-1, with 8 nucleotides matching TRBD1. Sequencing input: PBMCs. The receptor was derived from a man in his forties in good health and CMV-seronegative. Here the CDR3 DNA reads TGTGCCAGCAGCCCAAGACAGGGGAGCTCCTACAATGAGCAGTTCTTC. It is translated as CASSPRQGSSYNEQFF.